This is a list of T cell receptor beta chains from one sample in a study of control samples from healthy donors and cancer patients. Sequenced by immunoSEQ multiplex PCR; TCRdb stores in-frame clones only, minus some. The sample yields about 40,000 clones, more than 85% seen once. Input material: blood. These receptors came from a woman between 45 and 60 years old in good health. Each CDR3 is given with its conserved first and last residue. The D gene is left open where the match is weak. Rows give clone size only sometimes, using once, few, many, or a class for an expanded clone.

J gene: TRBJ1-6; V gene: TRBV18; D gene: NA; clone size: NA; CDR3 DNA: TGTGCCAGCTCACCCGGACAGACTAATTCACCCCTCCACTTT; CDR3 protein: CASSPGQTNSPLHF
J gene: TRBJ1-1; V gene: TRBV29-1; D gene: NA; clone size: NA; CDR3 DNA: TGCAGCGTTGAGAGATTAACAGGAATGAACACTGAAGCTTTCTTT; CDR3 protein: CSVERLTGMNTEAFF
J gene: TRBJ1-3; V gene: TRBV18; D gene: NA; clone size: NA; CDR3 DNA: TGTGCCAGCTCACCACCTGGCCGGAGCGGAAACACCATATATTTT; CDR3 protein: CASSPPGRSGNTIYF
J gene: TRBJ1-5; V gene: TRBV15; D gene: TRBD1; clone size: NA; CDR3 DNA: TGTGCCACCAGCAGTCGGGACAGGGTCCAGCCCCAGCATTTT; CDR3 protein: CATSSRDRVQPQHF
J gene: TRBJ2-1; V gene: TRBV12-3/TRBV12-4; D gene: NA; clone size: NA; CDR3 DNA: TGTGCCAGCAGTTTGGGGAACTACAATGAGCAGTTCTTC; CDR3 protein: CASSLGNYNEQFF
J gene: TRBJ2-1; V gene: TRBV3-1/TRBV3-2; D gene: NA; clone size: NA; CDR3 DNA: TGTGCCAGCAGCCCGGTTTGGTGTGAGCAGTTCTTC; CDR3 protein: CASSPVWCEQFF
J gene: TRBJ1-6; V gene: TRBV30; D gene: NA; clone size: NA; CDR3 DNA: TGTGCCTGGAAGAACGGGAATAATTCACCCCTCCACTTT; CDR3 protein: CAWKNGNNSPLHF
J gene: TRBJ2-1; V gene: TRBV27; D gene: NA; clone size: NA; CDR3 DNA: TGTGCCAGCAGTTTTTTGCCGAGCTCCTACAATGAGCAGTTCTTC; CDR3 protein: CASSFLPSSYNEQFF
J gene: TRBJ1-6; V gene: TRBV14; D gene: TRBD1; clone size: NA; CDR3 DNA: TGTGCCAGCAGCCTATGGACAGGGGCATTTTCACCCCTCCACTTT; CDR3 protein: CASSLWTGAFSPLHF
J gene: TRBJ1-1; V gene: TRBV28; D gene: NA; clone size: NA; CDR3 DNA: TGTGCCGGGGGGCCTCCTAACACTGAAGCTTTCTTT; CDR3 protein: CAGGPPNTEAFF
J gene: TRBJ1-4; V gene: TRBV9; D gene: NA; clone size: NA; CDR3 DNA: TGTGCCAGCAGCGTCGTGGGTAGGCCTGATGAAAAACTGTTTTTT; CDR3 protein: CASSVVGRPDEKLFF
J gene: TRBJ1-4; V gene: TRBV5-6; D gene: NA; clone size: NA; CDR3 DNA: TGTGCCAGCAGATTGCGACGGAGGGCTAATGAAAAACTGTTTTTT; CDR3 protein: CASRLRRRANEKLFF
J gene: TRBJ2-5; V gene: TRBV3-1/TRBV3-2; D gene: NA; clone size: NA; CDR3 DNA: TGTGCCAGCAGCCCCGGGCCCGGGGCGGGAGAGACCCAGTACTTC; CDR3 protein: CASSPGPGAGETQYF
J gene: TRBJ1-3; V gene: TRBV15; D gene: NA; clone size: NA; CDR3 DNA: TGTGCCACCAGCAGAGGGAGGGCGCCGGCGGGAAACACCATATATTTT; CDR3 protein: CATSRGRAPAGNTIYF
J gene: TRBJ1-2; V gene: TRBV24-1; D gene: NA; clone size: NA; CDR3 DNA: TGTGCCACCAGTGGGGCCACAGGGTTGGACTATGGCTACACCTTC; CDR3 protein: CATSGATGLDYGYTF
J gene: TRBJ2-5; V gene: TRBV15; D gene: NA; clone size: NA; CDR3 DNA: TGTGCCACCAGCAGAGGCGAGACTAGAGAAGAGACCCAGTACTTC; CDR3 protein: CATSRGETREETQYF
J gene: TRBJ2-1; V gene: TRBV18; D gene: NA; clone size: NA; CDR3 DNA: TGTGCCAGCTCACCACGAGGTTGGGGGGATGGCAATGAGCAGTTCTTC; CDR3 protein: CASSPRGWGDGNEQFF
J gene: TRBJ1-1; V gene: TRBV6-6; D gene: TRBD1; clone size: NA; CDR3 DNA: TGTGCCAGCAAGGGGGCTATCACTGAAGCTTTCTTT; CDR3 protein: CASKGAITEAFF
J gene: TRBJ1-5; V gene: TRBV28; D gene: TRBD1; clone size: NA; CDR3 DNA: TGTGCCAGCAGTTTACAGGGGGCGGATCAGCCCCAGCATTTT; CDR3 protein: CASSLQGADQPQHF
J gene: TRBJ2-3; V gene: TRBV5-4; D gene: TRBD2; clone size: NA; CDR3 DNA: TGTGCCAGCAGCTTGGGGGCGGGGGGGATAGCAGATACGCAGTATTTT; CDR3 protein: CASSLGAGGIADTQYF
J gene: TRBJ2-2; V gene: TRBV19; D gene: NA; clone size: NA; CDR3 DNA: TGTGCCAGTAGTACCCCTAACACCGGGGAGCTGTTTTTT; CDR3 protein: CASSTPNTGELFF
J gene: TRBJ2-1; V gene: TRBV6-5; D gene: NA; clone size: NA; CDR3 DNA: TGTGCCAGCAGTTCACAGGCAGTCTCCTACAATGAGCAGTTCTTC; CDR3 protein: CASSSQAVSYNEQFF
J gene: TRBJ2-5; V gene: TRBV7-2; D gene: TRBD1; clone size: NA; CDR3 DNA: TGTGCCAGCAGCTTCTCGACAGGGGGAGAGACCCAGTACTTC; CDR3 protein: CASSFSTGGETQYF
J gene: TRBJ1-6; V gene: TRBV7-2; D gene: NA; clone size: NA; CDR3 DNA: TGTGCCAGCAGCTTACGTTATTCACCCCTCCACTTT; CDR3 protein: CASSLRYSPLHF
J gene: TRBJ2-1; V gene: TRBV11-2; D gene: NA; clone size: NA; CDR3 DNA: TGTGCCAGCAGCTGGAGAGGAATGGCGGTGGTCTACAATGAGCAGTTCTTC; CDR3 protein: CASSWRGMAVVYNEQFF
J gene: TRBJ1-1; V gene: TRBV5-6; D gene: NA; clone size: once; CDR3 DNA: TGTGCCAGCAGCTTTGGTCTTATTACAGACAGCCACGCTTTCTTT; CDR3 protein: CASSFGLITDSHAFF